The 14 T cell receptor beta chains below come from one sample, sequenced in a study of blood T cell repertoires in COVID-19. Here immunoSEQ multiplex PCR was the method, and the copy in TCRdb shows in-frame clones only, minus some. This table holds 200,000 or so clones, 88% found once. The specimen was peripheral blood. Every receptor here comes from an older woman with acute or convalescent COVID-19.

This clone showed up just once. Here the CDR3 DNA reads TGTGCCAGCACGTTCTCAACAGGGTTTCGGAATGAGCAGTTCTTC. This translates into CASTFSTGFRNEQFF. The chain has TRBV28 and TRBJ2-1; D might be TRBD1 (6 bases). Germline values: CDR1 MDHEN, CDR2 SYDVKM. V lost 7 bases to trimming and J lost 7 bases, with 20 bases between them. CDR3 size: 15 residues.

This chain joins TRBV7-2 and TRBJ1-2; TRBD1 might be the D (5 bases). This CDR3 region has 13 residues. Germline assignment: CDR1 SGHTA and CDR2 FQGNSA. With 2 bases removed from V and 4 bases from J, the gap between germline ends came to 8 bases. The CDR3 spells CASSLRGGYGYTF. The CDR3 nucleotides read TGTGCCAGCAGCTTAAGGGGAGGCTATGGCTACACCTTC.

The chain recombines TRBV6-5 with TRBJ1-2; possibly TRBD1 for D (6 bases). Trimming took 7 bases from V and 4 from J, leaving 13 bases between them. In germline, CDR1 is MNHEY, CDR2 SVGAGI. The CDR3 spans 13 residues. The CDR3 DNA reads TGTGCCAGCACGCCAACAGGGTTCTATGGCTACACCTTC. It translates to CASTPTGFYGYTF.

V gene TRBV7-2 combines with J gene TRBJ2-1, with a weak D call TRBD2 (6 bases). Looked up from germline, CDR1 is SGHTA and CDR2 is FQGNSA. The V end was cut by 1 base, the J end by 8 bases, with 12 bases between. This CDR3 spans 14 amino acids. CDR3 region: CASSLGFGGDEQFF. CDR3 sequence (DNA): TGTGCCAGCAGCTTAGGGTTTGGCGGGGATGAGCAGTTCTTC. The full variable domain, rest sourced from reference TRBV7-2 and TRBJ2-1, is GAGVSQSPSNKVTEKGKDVELRCDPISGHTALYWYRQSLGQGLEFLIYFQGNSAPDKSGLPSDRFSAERTGGSVSTLTIQRTQQEDSAVYLCASSLGFGGDEQFFGPGTRLTVL.

The J gene is TRBJ1-2, the V gene TRBV5-6; a possible D gene is TRBD1 (5 bases). V was shortened by 9 bases and J by 6 bases, with 18 bases between the two germline ends. The germline V gene encodes CDR1 SGHDT and CDR2 YYEEEE. CDR3 length: 13 residues. CDR3 coding DNA: TGTGCCACCGCTCGGGGGGTTTTCGATGGCTACACCTTC. This translates into CATARGVFDGYTF.

This clone turned up a few times. The chain has TRBV2 and TRBJ1-5; 9 nucleotides agree with TRBD1. The V gene's germline CDR1 is SNHLY and CDR2 FYNNEI. The CDR3 loop spans 16 amino acids. V was pared by 4 bases and J by 7 bases, with 11 bases of the junction left unmatched. In DNA, the CDR3 is TGTGCCAGCAGTGCAAGCCGGGACAGGGTAGGCCAGCCCCAGCATTTT. As protein: CASSASRDRVGQPQHF.

The chain links TRBV10-3 to TRBJ2-5, with TRBD2 matching over 11 bases. This CDR3 is built from 16 residues. CDR1 and CDR2 from the germline V gene are ENHRY and SYGVKD. The V segment lost 2 bases and the J segment 5 bases; nucleotides outside the gene matches: 7. CDR3 nucleotides: TGTGCCATCAGTGAGGCTAGCGGGAGGCCGGGGGAGACCCAGTACTTC. Its translation: CAISEASGRPGETQYF.

This clone appeared once. The CDR3 sequence is CASTKDRGQNEAFF. CDR3 nucleotides: TGTGCCAGTACCAAGGACAGGGGGCAGAATGAAGCTTTCTTT. The chain has TRBV19 and TRBJ1-1, with 11 bases matching TRBD1. The CDR3 length is 14 residues. Germline trimming cut 7 bases from V and 7 bases from J; bases unmatched to any gene: 8. Germline V CDR1 and CDR2: LNHDA, SQIVND (reference sequence).

The J gene is TRBJ1-1, the V gene TRBV5-1, with D uncertain. The ends were cut back, 4 bases at V and 1 base at J, with 17 bases in the middle. CDR1 and CDR2 (germline): SGHRS, YFSETQ. CDR3 length: 16 residues. The CDR3 bases are TGCGCCAGCAGCCTTGGCAGGAGTGCGGGGAACACTGAAGCTTTCTTT. This sequence encodes CASSLGRSAGNTEAFF.

The J gene is TRBJ2-7, the V gene TRBV3-1 (or the pseudogene TRBV3-2), with 7 bases matching TRBD2. CDR3 length: 12 amino acids. V gave up 4 bases and J gave up 6 bases; unmatched junction bases: 3. Germline V gives CDR1 LGHDT, CDR2 YNNKEL (reference sequence). The CDR3 spells CASSPGRAEQYF. In nucleotides, the CDR3 is TGTGCCAGCAGCCCGGGGAGGGCCGAGCAGTACTTC.

The rearrangement joins TRBV28 to TRBJ1-1, with D unresolved. CDR1 and CDR2 from the germline V gene are MDHEN and SYDVKM. Deletions cut 3 bases from V and 0 bases from J, with 11 bases between. The CDR3 totals 15 residues. CDR3 sequence (DNA): TGTGCCAGCAGTTTCATCCGTACTATGAACACTGAAGCTTTCTTT. Amino acid sequence: CASSFIRTMNTEAFF. The complete variable domain, with remaining parts taken from reference TRBV28 and TRBJ1-1, reads DVKVTQSSRYLVKRTGEKVFLECVQDMDHENMFWYRQDPGLGLRLIYFSYDVKMKEKGDIPEGYSVSREKKERFSLILESASTNQTSMYLCASSFIRTMNTEAFFGQGTRLTVV.

V and J are TRBV28 and TRBJ2-3, with a possible D match to TRBD2 (6 bases). Deletions cut 8 bases from V and 8 bases from J, with 14 bases between. Germline loops: CDR1 MDHEN, CDR2 SYDVKM. CDR3 length: 12 amino acids. The CDR3 DNA is TGTGCCAGCGGGGGGTCCGGAGTTACGCAGTATTTT. It is translated as CASGGSGVTQYF.

V and J are TRBV21-1 and TRBJ2-5; TRBD1, as called in the table, went unchecked against the DNA. TRBV21-1 is annotated as a pseudogene. The CDR3 is 15 residues long. CDR3 loop: CASSKRRTGVETQYF. The CDR3 bases are TGTGCCAGCAGCAAACGGAGGACAGGGGTCGAGACCCAGTACTTC.

This rearrangement joins TRBV19 to TRBJ1-5, with TRBD1 identical over 8 bases. The J segment lost 7 bases and the V segment lost 4 bases, leaving 6 bases of the junction unmatched. Germline CDR1 is LNHDA and CDR2 is SQIVND (reference sequence). CDR3 length: 14 residues. The CDR3 coding sequence is TGTGCCAGTAGTAGGACAGGGACGGCCCAGCCCCAGCATTTT. Translation gives CASSRTGTAQPQHF.